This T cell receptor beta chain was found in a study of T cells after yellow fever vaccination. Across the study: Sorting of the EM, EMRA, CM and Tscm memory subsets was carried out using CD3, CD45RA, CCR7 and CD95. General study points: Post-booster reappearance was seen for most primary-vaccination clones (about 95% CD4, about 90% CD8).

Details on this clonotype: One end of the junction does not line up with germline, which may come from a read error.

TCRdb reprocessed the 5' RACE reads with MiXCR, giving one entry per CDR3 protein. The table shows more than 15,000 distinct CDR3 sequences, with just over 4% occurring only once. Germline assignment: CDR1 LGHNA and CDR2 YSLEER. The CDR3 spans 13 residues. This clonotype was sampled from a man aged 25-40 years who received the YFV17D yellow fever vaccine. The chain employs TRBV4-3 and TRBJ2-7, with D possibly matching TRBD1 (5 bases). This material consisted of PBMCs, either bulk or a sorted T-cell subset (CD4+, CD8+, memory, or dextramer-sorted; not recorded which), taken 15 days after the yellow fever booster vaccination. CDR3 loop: CASSQDTGTYEHF. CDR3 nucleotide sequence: TGCGCCAGCAGCCAAGATACAGGCACCTACGAGCACTTC.